This TCR beta chain was sequenced in a study of vaccination and CD4 T cells after COVID-19. As concerns this clonotype: The target antigen is unknown.

Sequenced with the Oncomine TCR Beta short-read assay was DNA taken from cultured CD4+ T cells. A single record per CDR3 protein comes from TCRdb applying MiXCR to the PCR reads. The sample includes over 10,000 distinct CDR3 sequences, 45% to 55% of them seen just once. Germline V gene sequence: CDR1 LNHDA, CDR2 SQIVND (reference sequence). V was trimmed by 5 bases and J by 2 bases, leaving 13 bases between them. This CDR3 comprises 14 residues. The treatment denotes: roughly ten-day PBMC culture with coronavirus spike peptide pools or control peptides (ViraFEST assay). The gene calls are TRBV19 and TRBJ2-7; either TRBD1 or TRBD2 may supply D (5 bases each). The receptor comes from a human donor with COVID-19. The sample here was cultured CD4+ T cells from blood, taken after SARS-CoV-2 vaccination. The CDR3 DNA follows: TGTGCCAGTAGTTCATCCGGGACCCCCTACGAGCAGTACTTC. Residues: CASSSSGTPYEQYF.